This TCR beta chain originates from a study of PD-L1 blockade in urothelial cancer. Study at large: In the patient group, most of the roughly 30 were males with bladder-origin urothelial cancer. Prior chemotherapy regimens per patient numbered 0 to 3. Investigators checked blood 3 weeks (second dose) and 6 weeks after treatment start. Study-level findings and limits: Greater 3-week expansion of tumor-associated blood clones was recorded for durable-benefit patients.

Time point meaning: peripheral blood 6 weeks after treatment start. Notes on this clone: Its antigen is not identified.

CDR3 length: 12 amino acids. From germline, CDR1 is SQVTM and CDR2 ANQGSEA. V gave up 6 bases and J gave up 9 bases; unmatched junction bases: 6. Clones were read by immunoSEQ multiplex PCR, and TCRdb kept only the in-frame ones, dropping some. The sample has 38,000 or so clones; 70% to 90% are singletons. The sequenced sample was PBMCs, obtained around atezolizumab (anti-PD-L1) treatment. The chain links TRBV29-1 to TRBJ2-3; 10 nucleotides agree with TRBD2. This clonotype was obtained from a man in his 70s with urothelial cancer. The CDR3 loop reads CSVETSGRTQYF. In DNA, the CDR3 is TGCAGCGTGGAGACTAGCGGGCGGACGCAGTATTTT.